The 12 T cell receptor beta chains presented below share a single source sample, sequenced in a study of metastatic and nonmetastatic thyroid tumors. All patients were treatment-naive before thyroid surgery. With MiXCR, TCRdb reprocessed the PCR reads. The sample includes 25,000 to 30,000 clones, less than 25% of them seen just once. The source material was blood. These TCRs come from a female donor with papillary thyroid cancer or a benign thyroid nodule (not recorded which). Some clones in this sample may be carry-over from other donors' samples.

In its sample, this clone was seen many times. This sample also contains other DNA sequences that code for the same CDR3. The chain links TRBV3-1 to TRBJ2-2, with 8 bases fitting TRBD2. Unmatched junction bases numbered 2, after V lost 4 bases and J lost 1 base. The CDR3 runs 15 residues. CDR1 is LGHDT, CDR2 YNNKEL, per germline (reference sequence). The CDR3 region is CASSLLAGNTGELFF. The CDR3 bases are TGTGCCAGCAGCCTTCTAGCGGGGAACACCGGGGAGCTGTTTTTT.

This clone was detected ten times or more. The chain carries TRBV2 and TRBJ2-3, with D maybe TRBD2 (6 bases). From germline, CDR1 is SNHLY and CDR2 FYNNEI. Trimming pared 3 bases from V and 10 bases from J, leaving 11 bases between. This CDR3 comprises 12 residues. The CDR3 DNA follows: TGTGCCAGCAGTGAGGGTGGGGAGGCGCAGTATTTT. Amino acid sequence: CASSEGGEAQYF.

This clone has a handful of counts. The junction departs from germline at one end; a sequencing error may be responsible. In DNA form, the CDR3 reads TGTGTCAGCAGTTCCCGGACAGGGGGCAACTATGGCTACACCTTC. The encoded protein is CVSSSRTGGNYGYTF. The chain uses TRBV28 and TRBJ1-2, with 11 bases matching TRBD1. CDR3 length: 15 amino acids. In germline, CDR1 is MDHEN, CDR2 SYDVKM.

On this clone: One end of the junction is discordant with germline, which a read error may explain. The rearrangement joins TRBV10-1 to TRBJ1-1; TRBD1 matches 7 bases. The CDR3 totals 15 residues. Germline V gene sequence: CDR1 WNHNN, CDR2 SYGVQD (reference sequence). The CDR3 is CARSEGQVFNTEAFF. The CDR3 DNA follows: TGCGCCAGAAGTGAAGGACAGGTGTTTAACACTGAAGCTTTCTTT.

This clone came up many times. The chain links TRBV7-9 to TRBJ2-1; 8 positions agree with TRBD1. The CDR3 covers 17 residues. Trimming took 3 bases from V and 1 from J; bases not matched to a gene: 8. Germline loops: CDR1 SEHNR, CDR2 FQNEAQ (reference sequence). This CDR3 is CASSLGTQGASYNEQFF. The CDR3 bases are TGTGCCAGCAGCTTGGGGACCCAGGGGGCTTCCTACAATGAGCAGTTCTTC.

This clone was detected ten times or more. The junction shows a germline mismatch at one end, possibly a read error. The V gene is TRBV20-1, the J gene TRBJ2-2; TRBD2 might be the D (5 bases). Germline loops: CDR1 DFQATT, CDR2 SNEGSKA (reference sequence). This CDR3 is 16 amino acids long. The CDR3, as DNA: TGCGGTGCTAGCAGTGTAGGACGCTTGAACACCGGGGAGCTGTTTTTT. Translating it yields CGASSVGRLNTGELFF.

For this clone: This specimen includes other DNA sequences encoding the same CDR3. The V gene is TRBV20-1, the J gene TRBJ2-1, with TRBD2 matching over 13 bases. The CDR3 is 17 residues long. Unmatched junction bases numbered 12, after V lost 6 bases and J lost 4 bases. Germline V gene data show CDR1 as DFQATT and CDR2 as SNEGSKA (reference sequence). The CDR3: CSANGGGLAGTYNEQFF. Here the CDR3 DNA reads TGCAGTGCCAACGGGGGGGGACTAGCGGGGACTTACAATGAGCAGTTCTTC.

This clone has ten or more counts. The chain carries TRBV6-4 and TRBJ1-1; D gene uncertain. V lost 3 bases and J lost 3, with 14 bases in between. The CDR3 consists of 15 residues. Per germline, CDR1 MRHNA and CDR2 SNTAGT. The CDR3 reads CASSETAYGHTEAFF. The CDR3 DNA reads as TGTGCCAGCAGTGAGACCGCTTATGGGCACACTGAAGCTTTCTTT.

The chain has TRBV20-1 and TRBJ2-3; a weak D match, TRBD1 (6 bases). Trimming took 7 bases from V and 0 from J, leaving 14 bases between them. CDR3 length: 14 residues. In germline, CDR1 is DFQATT, CDR2 SNEGSKA (reference sequence). The CDR3 nucleotides read TGCAGTGTTTTAGGACAGAGCAGCACAGATACGCAGTATTTT. Protein product: CSVLGQSSTDTQYF.

This clone was counted at least ten times. The chain has TRBV24-1 and TRBJ2-2, with D tentatively TRBD1 (5 bases). CDR3 size: 17 residues. V lost 4 bases and J 4 bases, leaving 18 bases between the germline ends. Germline values: CDR1 KGHDR, CDR2 SFDVKD. The CDR3 DNA is TGTGCCACCAGTGAAGTGGCAGGGCATCGCAGCACCGGGGAGCTGTTTTTT. It encodes CATSEVAGHRSTGELFF.

This clone occurred many times. The chain has TRBV24-1 and TRBJ2-2; TRBD1 matches 9 bases. J gave up 4 bases and V 4 bases, and 6 bases lay outside the gene matches. From germline, CDR1 is KGHDR and CDR2 SFDVKD. This CDR3 is built from 16 residues. The DNA for the CDR3 is TGTGCCACCAGTGAGACCGGGACAGGGTCCACCGGGGAGCTGTTTTTT. Protein: CATSETGTGSTGELFF.

A note on this clone: Germline is not matched at one junction end, which may reflect a read error. The rearrangement uses TRBV7-2 and TRBJ2-7; D gene unclear. From germline, CDR1 is SGHTA and CDR2 FQGNSA. The CDR3 runs to 12 residues. The chain's CDR3 is CSSSPITYEQYF. CDR3 sequence (DNA): TGTTCCAGCAGCCCGATAACCTACGAGCAGTACTTC.